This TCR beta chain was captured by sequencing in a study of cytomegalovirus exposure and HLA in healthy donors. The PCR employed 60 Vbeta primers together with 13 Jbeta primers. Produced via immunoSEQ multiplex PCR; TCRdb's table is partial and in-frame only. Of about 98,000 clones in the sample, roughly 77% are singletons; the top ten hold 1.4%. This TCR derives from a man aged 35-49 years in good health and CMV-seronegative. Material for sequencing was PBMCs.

The chain's CDR3 is CASTRGPYYGYTF. The CDR3, as DNA: TGTGCCAGCACTAGGGGTCCCTACTATGGCTACACCTTC. The chain carries TRBV6-6 and TRBJ1-2, with TRBD1 as a possible D gene (5 bases). The V gene's germline CDR1 is MNHNY and CDR2 SVGAGI (reference sequence). The CDR3 has 13 amino acids. Trimming removed 7 bases at V and 3 bases at J, with 12 bases between.